Listed here is a single T cell receptor (beta chain). What it recognizes is unknown. This sequence may be a read error, since a much larger clone differs from it by one base. Primed by a sample-barcoded 5' primer and a J-beta primer mix, a second PCR proceeded for 7 to 11 cycles. TCRdb re-analysed the 5' RACE reads in MiXCR, keeping a single row per CDR3 protein. The profile covers some 700,000 distinct CDR3 sequences, with approximately 21% appearing a single time and 20% to 25% taken by the ten largest. This record belongs to a study of blood T cells in healthy people across ages. Notes on the study in general: In older individuals, TCR beta diversity per million T cells was lower, falling roughly linearly with age.

This CDR3 is built from 15 residues. Germline V lookup: CDR1 SEHNR, CDR2 FQNEAQ (reference sequence). The clonotype originates from a man in his 70s in good health. The chain is built from TRBV7-9 and TRBJ1-2; 8 bases align to TRBD1. The material sequenced was blood. The chain's CDR3 is CASTLPGGDNYGYPF. CDR3 DNA sequence: TGTGCCAGCACCTTACCAGGGGGCGATAACTATGGCTACCCCTTC. The full variable domain, with the rest looked up from reference TRBV7-9 and TRBJ1-2, is DTGVSQNPRHKITKRGQNVTFRCDPISEHNRLYWYRQTLGQGPEFLTYFQNEAQLEKSRLLSDRFSAERPKGSFSTLEIQRTEQGDSAMYLCASTLPGGDNYGYPFGSGTRLTVV.